The text below deals with one T cell receptor (beta chain). Its antigen is undetermined. The data are from a study of cytomegalovirus exposure and HLA in healthy donors. It was healthy bone marrow donors who served as donors. Amplification used 60 Vbeta primers and 13 Jbeta primers. Only in-frame clones appear in the TCRdb table, and some are missing; sequencing was by immunoSEQ multiplex PCR. The repertoire holds 140,000 to 150,000 clones, with approximately 79% as singletons. Overall study findings and caveats: It was reported that the classifier diagnosed cytomegalovirus status with high specificity and sensitivity in both the original and validation cohorts. Most TCR sequences were seen very rarely across donors, but some public TCRs occurred in many. A later analysis found most CMV-associated TCR beta chains apparently HLA-restricted.

This clonotype was sampled from a woman aged 25 to 45 in good health and CMV-seronegative. Sequencing used PBMCs.

CDR3 nucleotide sequence: TGCGCCAGCAGCTTAGAAGGGACAGGGGGCCATGAGCAGTTCTTC. It yields the protein CASSLEGTGGHEQFF. The chain links TRBV5-1 to TRBJ2-1; 12 positions agree with TRBD1. Germline V CDR1 and CDR2: SGHRS, YFSETQ. V trimming: 2 bases; J trimming: 8 bases; junction bases outside the gene matches: 5. The CDR3 covers 15 residues.